This T cell receptor (beta chain) was profiled in a study of CD8+ T cells in alopecia areata. Whole-study context: Affected scalp percentage gauged treated patients' severity. The study's findings and limits: For baseline CD8+ expansion, any link to response stays uncertain with one nonresponder. Scalp clonality decreased significantly with tofacitinib, and so did expanded CD8+ clones among the top 100.

Indicated treatment: oral pan-JAK inhibitor, 5-10 mg twice daily. For this clone: Its antigen is not identified.

In each case, RNA was isolated and then reverse transcribed into cDNA as the sequencing template. TCRdb's copy holds only in-frame clones and misses some; the assay was immunoSEQ multiplex PCR. Among roughly 250,000 clones, 60% were seen once, and the ten largest hold about 0.93%. The origin of this receptor is a human donor with alopecia areata. This sample comprised CD4+ T cells sorted from blood, obtained around week 54, from a patient treated with tofacitinib.

CDR3 bases: TGTGCCAGCAGTTTAGCAGGGGCCTACGAGCAGTACTTC. This translates into CASSLAGAYEQYF. The chain uses TRBV27 and TRBJ2-7, with D possibly being TRBD1 (6 bases). The ends were cut back, 2 bases at V and 2 bases at J, with 7 bases in the middle. The CDR3 has 13 residues. Looked up from germline, CDR1 is MNHEY and CDR2 is SMNVEV (reference sequence).